This TCR beta chain was captured by sequencing in a study of T cell responses to AZD1222 COVID-19 vaccine. Sequenced by immunoSEQ multiplex PCR; TCRdb stores in-frame clones only, minus some. This table holds more than 110,000 clones, roughly 92% found once. This clone was detected only once. Its antigen remains unidentified. An end of the junction differs from the germline gene, which may be a read error. Per the germline V gene, CDR1 is MNHNY and CDR2 is SVGAGI (reference sequence). The length of the CDR3 is 12 residues. Study results and limitations: Among the donors, most were white British and more were female, and clonal diversity was possibly underestimated. Spike-specific TCR breadth rose after two AZD1222 doses, and depth rose as well. Baseline seropositivity occurred in only a handful of AZD1222 recipients. Spike as a whole was targeted by vaccine-associated CD4 TCRs, dominant at 160-218 and 743-854.

This clonotype originated in an adult in good health. The sample in question was peripheral blood, obtained on day 0 of AZD1222 vaccination. V and J are TRBV6-6 and TRBJ2-1, with TRBD2 as a possible D gene (6 bases). This chain's CDR3 is CATSTGTLEQFF. In nucleotides, the CDR3 is TGTGCCACCAGTACCGGGACTCTTGAGCAGTTCTTC.